Below, 5 T cell receptor beta chains from the same sample are listed, as sequenced in a study of T-cell reconstitution after alpha-beta-depleted transplantation in children. Preparation of the TCRbeta library involved a method that used unique molecular identifiers. Each CDR3 protein gets one entry after TCRdb re-called the PCR reads with MiXCR. The sample yields over 150,000 distinct CDR3 sequences, approximately 6.8% seen once. The sample was PBMCs, taken before TCRalphabeta/CD19-depleted stem cell transplant. These receptors were obtained from a girl younger than two with combined immunodeficiency, due to receive a stem cell transplant.

This clonotype was detected many times. This chain uses TRBV6-6 with TRBJ2-7; the D gene is possibly TRBD1 (6 bases). The CDR3 has 13 residues. The V and J ends lost 5 bases and 3 bases respectively, with 11 bases between them. The germline V gene encodes CDR1 MNHNY and CDR2 SVGAGI (reference sequence). In nucleotides, the CDR3 is TGTGCCAGCAGTGGGGGCTTCGGCTACGAGCAGTACTTC. Encoded protein: CASSGGFGYEQYF.

This clonotype was observed many times. The chain employs TRBV6-1 and TRBJ2-2; no definite D call. V lost 7 bases, J lost 0 bases, and 12 bases lay in between. The CDR3 spans 15 residues. Germline V gene lookup returns CDR1 MNHNS and CDR2 SASEGT. CDR3 nucleotides: TGTGCCAGCAAAGGCGGTGGGACGAACACCGGGGAGCTGTTTTTT. Amino acid sequence: CASKGGGTNTGELFF.

The gene calls are TRBV7-2 and TRBJ2-7; D might be TRBD2 (5 bases). This CDR3 region has 15 residues. Germline CDR1 is SGHTA and CDR2 is FQGNSA. Between the trimmed V and J ends, which lost 4 bases and 2 bases, there was a span of 15 bases. The CDR3 region is CASSSGGRLPYEQYF. The DNA for the CDR3 is TGTGCCAGCAGCTCCGGAGGTCGTCTTCCCTACGAGCAGTACTTC.

The rearrangement joins TRBV29-1 to TRBJ2-7, with D perhaps matching TRBD2 (6 bases). Trimming shortened V by 3 bases and J by 5 bases, and 14 bases separated the two germline ends. Looked up from germline, CDR1 is SQVTM and CDR2 is ANQGSEA. The CDR3 spans 13 residues. The CDR3 reads CSVDGLANHEQYF. The CDR3, as DNA: TGCAGCGTTGATGGTCTAGCGAACCACGAGCAGTACTTC.

The V call is TRBV18, the J call TRBJ2-4; 10 positions match TRBD1. CDR3 length equals 18 residues. CDR1 and CDR2 (germline): KGHSH, LQKENI. V dropped 3 bases and J dropped 2; count of bases not matched to a gene: 10. The DNA of the CDR3 is TGTGCCAGCTCACCCCCGCCGGGGACAGGGGAGCCCAAAAACATTCAGTACTTC. Protein sequence: CASSPPPGTGEPKNIQYF.